These 32 T cell receptor beta chains were sequenced from one sample in a study of T cell responses to AZD1222 COVID-19 vaccine. Only in-frame clones appear in the TCRdb table, and some are missing; sequencing was by immunoSEQ multiplex PCR. The table has fewer than 150,000 clones, roughly 84% seen once; the top ten hold 4.1%. The sequences come from peripheral blood, collected on day 0 of AZD1222 vaccination. These receptors were collected from an adult in good health.

The chain carries TRBV6-5 and TRBJ2-5; 8 positions match TRBD2. This CDR3 contains 15 residues. Germline values: CDR1 MNHEY, CDR2 SVGAGI. The junction had 10 bases not matched to a gene; V was cut back by 6 bases and J by 4 bases. The CDR3 DNA reads as TGTGCCAGCAGGGCCGGGGGGGCCGGGAGAGAGACCCAGTACTTC. Protein product: CASRAGGAGRETQYF.

This chain uses TRBV27 with TRBJ1-2; tentative D call: TRBD1 (5 bases). Germline V gene sequence: CDR1 MNHEY, CDR2 SMNVEV (reference sequence). V lost 5 bases, J lost 2 bases, and 18 bases lay in between. The CDR3 extends over 16 amino acids. In nucleotides, the CDR3 is TGTGCCAGCAGTCCCCGACAGCCCGGAAACAACTATGGCTACACCTTC. Amino acids: CASSPRQPGNNYGYTF.

The chain is built from TRBV11-1 and TRBJ2-5; TRBD2 matches 12 bases. This CDR3 spans 16 amino acids. The V gene's germline CDR1 is SGHAT and CDR2 FQDESV (reference sequence). The V gene end was trimmed by 5 bases and the J gene end by 2 bases; junction bases not matched to a gene: 6. The CDR3 nucleotides are TGTGCCAGCAGCCGAAGACTAGCGGGGGAACAAGAGACCCAGTACTTC. It specifies CASSRRLAGEQETQYF.

The chain uses TRBV6-1 and TRBJ2-1; no firm D call. Germline CDR1 reads MNHNS; CDR2 reads SASEGT. V was pared by 4 bases and J by 0 bases, with 13 bases between. This CDR3 is built from 16 residues. The CDR3 spells CASSAVPPSSYNEQFF. The CDR3 nucleotides read TGTGCCAGCAGTGCCGTCCCCCCTAGCTCCTACAATGAGCAGTTCTTC.

This clone is a singleton in its sample. The CDR3 coding sequence is TGTGCCAGCAGCAACCGGGACAGAGAAAACTACGAGCAGTACTTC. It is translated as CASSNRDRENYEQYF. The V gene is TRBV7-6, the J gene TRBJ2-7, with 7 bases lining up with TRBD1. Germline CDR1 reads SGHVS; CDR2 reads FNYEAQ. J gave up 3 bases and V 5 bases, and 10 bases lay outside the gene matches. The CDR3 totals 15 residues.

The rearrangement uses TRBV19 and TRBJ2-7, with D perhaps TRBD1 (5 bases). Germline V gene lookup returns CDR1 LNHDA and CDR2 SQIVND (reference sequence). Trimming took 5 bases from V and 1 from J, leaving 18 bases between them. This CDR3 has 16 residues. The DNA for the CDR3 is TGTGCCAGTAGTTCGCAGGGCTCCGACATTTCCTACGAGCAGTACTTC. Protein: CASSSQGSDISYEQYF.

This chain joins TRBV18 and TRBJ1-5; D is unresolved. V was pared by 1 base and J by 1 base, with 11 bases between. CDR1 and CDR2 from the germline V gene are KGHSH and LQKENI. This CDR3 has 16 amino acids. The CDR3 loop is CASSPRGKPSNQPQHF. The CDR3 DNA follows: TGTGCCAGCTCACCACGCGGAAAACCCAGCAATCAGCCCCAGCATTTT.

This chain joins TRBV3-1 (or the pseudogene TRBV3-2) and TRBJ1-1; 10 nucleotides line up with TRBD1. Germline CDR1 reads LGHDT; CDR2 reads YNNKEL (reference sequence). After removal of 1 base from V and 5 bases from J, the junction contained 7 bases not matched to a gene. CDR3 length: 16 residues. CDR3 nucleotide sequence: TGTGCCAGCAGCCAAGGGGGGACAGGGGTAGGGACTGAAGCTTTCTTT. This sequence encodes CASSQGGTGVGTEAFF.

The chain recombines TRBV28 with TRBJ1-4, with 7 bases fitting TRBD1. Germline CDR1 MDHEN, CDR2 SYDVKM. The CDR3 runs to 14 residues. V shed 3 bases and J 8 bases; nucleotides not matched to a gene: 6. In DNA form, the CDR3 reads TGTGCCAGCAGTTTGACAGGGTTTGGGGAAAAACTGTTTTTT. It yields the protein CASSLTGFGEKLFF.

This chain links TRBV6-5 with TRBJ2-7, with D maybe TRBD2 (7 bases). CDR1 MNHEY and CDR2 SVGAGI come from the germline V gene. The CDR3 covers 13 residues. CDR3 protein: CGAGADRAYEQYF. The CDR3, as DNA: TGTGGGGCGGGGGCGGACAGAGCCTACGAGCAGTACTTC.

This chain connects TRBV27 to TRBJ2-1; TRBD1 agrees at 8 bases. The CDR3 extends over 15 amino acids. Germline V gene lookup returns CDR1 MNHEY and CDR2 SMNVEV (reference sequence). V lost 0 bases to trimming and J lost 8 bases; unmatched junction nucleotides: 6. CDR3 sequence reads: CASSLSTGGGDEQFF. CDR3 DNA sequence: TGTGCCAGCAGTTTATCCACAGGGGGTGGTGATGAGCAGTTCTTC.

J is TRBJ1-5 and V is TRBV6-5, with D possibly TRBD1 on 5 matching bases. CDR1 and CDR2 from the germline V gene are MNHEY and SVGAGI. The CDR3 spans 15 residues. Trimming removed 6 bases at V and 0 bases at J, with 12 bases between. The CDR3 DNA sequence: TGTGCCAGCAGCCCCGGACAAAATAGCAATCAGCCCCAGCATTTT. Protein sequence: CASSPGQNSNQPQHF.

V and J are TRBV5-1 and TRBJ2-3, with D tentatively TRBD1 (5 bases). Germline CDR1 reads SGHRS; CDR2 reads YFSETQ. V lost 0 bases to trimming and J lost 0 bases, with 8 bases between them. The CDR3 runs to 15 residues. In DNA, the CDR3 is TGCGCCAGCAGCTTGGCAGGGCTAAGCACAGATACGCAGTATTTT. Translated, it gives CASSLAGLSTDTQYF.

With respect to this clone: The same CDR3 also results from other DNA sequences found in this sample. The chain couples TRBV5-1 to TRBJ2-2; TRBD1 is a possible D gene (5 bases). The CDR3 has 16 amino acids. Germline V gene lookup returns CDR1 SGHRS and CDR2 YFSETQ. V was pared by 2 bases and J by 1 base, with 12 bases between. The CDR3 DNA follows: TGCGCCAGCAGCTTTTCGGCGCAGGGGAACACCGGGGAGCTGTTTTTT. It is translated as CASSFSAQGNTGELFF.

V and J are TRBV5-1 and TRBJ1-1; possible D gene TRBD1, 5 bases. The CDR3 extends over 15 amino acids. V was clipped by 3 bases and J by 1 base, with 13 bases between them. Germline CDR1 reads SGHRS; CDR2 reads YFSETQ. The DNA for the CDR3 is TGCGCCAGCAGCTCCTCTCTTACAGGGAACACTGAAGCTTTCTTT. Its translation: CASSSSLTGNTEAFF.

The rearrangement joins TRBV5-6 to TRBJ2-7; no reliable D call. Germline V gives CDR1 SGHDT, CDR2 YYEEEE. Trimming stripped 1 base from V and 3 bases from J, with 5 bases between. The CDR3 is 12 amino acids. The CDR3 reads CASSLLYYEQYF. In nucleotides, the CDR3 is TGTGCCAGCAGCTTGCTCTACTACGAGCAGTACTTC.

This chain uses TRBV28 with TRBJ1-2; 9 bases map to TRBD1. Germline CDR1 and CDR2: MDHEN and SYDVKM. This CDR3 spans 16 amino acids. The ends lost 5 bases at V and 5 bases at J; junction bases unmatched: 12. The CDR3 is CASSPAGTGSPYGYTF. The DNA of the CDR3 is TGTGCCAGCAGTCCCGCCGGGACAGGGTCCCCATATGGCTACACCTTC.

The count of this clone is one. The chain carries TRBV18 and TRBJ1-1; D may be TRBD1 (5 bases). The ends were cut back, 4 bases at V and 6 bases at J, with 15 bases in the middle. The germline CDR1 and CDR2 sequences are KGHSH and LQKENI. The CDR3 is 14 amino acids. The CDR3 protein is CASSLDTLGSEAFF. CDR3 nucleotide sequence: TGTGCCAGCTCACTGGACACGTTGGGCTCTGAAGCTTTCTTT.

The chain carries TRBV12-3 or TRBV12-4 and TRBJ1-2; D not resolved. Trimming took 6 bases from V and 2 from J, leaving 7 bases between them. This CDR3 contains 12 residues. CDR3 loop: CASSLANYGYTF. The CDR3, as DNA: TGTGCCAGCAGCCTTGCCAACTATGGCTACACCTTC.

The V and J genes are TRBV5-6 and TRBJ1-5, with D hard to call. This CDR3 contains 14 residues. CDR1 SGHDT and CDR2 YYEEEE come from the germline V gene. V was pared by 0 bases and J by 3 bases, with 7 bases between. The CDR3 spells CASSLGAVNQPQHF. The CDR3 DNA is TGTGCCAGCAGCTTGGGGGCGGTCAATCAGCCCCAGCATTTT.

This chain connects TRBV11-2 to TRBJ2-7, with TRBD1 matching over 10 bases. Germline V gene sequence: CDR1 SGHAT, CDR2 FQNNGV. V lost 1 base, J lost 2 bases, and 2 bases stayed unmatched. This CDR3 has 15 amino acids. CDR3: CASSLGQGAPYEQYF. In nucleotides, the CDR3 is TGTGCCAGCAGCTTAGGACAGGGGGCCCCCTACGAGCAGTACTTC.

Only a few counts were recorded for this clone. This sequence joins TRBV5-1 and TRBJ2-5; 9 bases line up with TRBD1. Trimming took 4 bases from V and 2 from J; bases not matched to a gene: 3. The germline V gene has CDR1 SGHRS and CDR2 YFSETQ. This CDR3 has 14 residues. The DNA of the CDR3 is TGCGCCAGCAGCAAGGGACAGGGTCAAGAGACCCAGTACTTC. It codes for CASSKGQGQETQYF.

The chain combines TRBV2 with TRBJ1-2; weak D call: TRBD1 (5 bases). The germline V gene has CDR1 SNHLY and CDR2 FYNNEI. V was clipped by 8 bases and J by 0 bases, with 13 bases between them. CDR3 length: 14 residues. The CDR3 is CASGRDLSNYGYTF. For the CDR3, the DNA is TGTGCCAGCGGAAGGGACTTATCTAACTATGGCTACACCTTC.

The chain joins TRBV5-1 to TRBJ1-4; D gene ambiguous. In germline, CDR1 is SGHRS, CDR2 YFSETQ. This CDR3 has 16 residues. V gave up 0 bases and J gave up 4 bases, with 13 bases separating them. The CDR3 nucleotides read TGCGCCAGCAGCTTGGCCGACCCGCGGGTTAATGAAAAACTGTTTTTT. It codes for CASSLADPRVNEKLFF.

V usage is TRBV28 and J usage is TRBJ1-2; 9 bases are a match to TRBD1. The CDR3 has 14 residues. The junction had 4 bases not matched to a gene; V was cut back by 3 bases and J by 5 bases. The germline V gene has CDR1 MDHEN and CDR2 SYDVKM. The CDR3 loop is CASSFTGGRYGYTF. In nucleotides, the CDR3 is TGTGCCAGCAGTTTCACAGGGGGCCGATATGGCTACACCTTC.

This chain links TRBV10-2 with TRBJ1-6; TRBD1 matches 7 bases. Trimming cost V 5 bases and J 0 bases; bases outside gene matches: 10. This CDR3 comprises 18 residues. Germline CDR1 reads WSHSY; CDR2 reads SAAADI. DNA for the CDR3: TGCGCCAGCAGTCTCACAGGGGACGATAGCTCCTATAATTCACCCCTCCACTTT. Translation: CASSLTGDDSSYNSPLHF.

The chain recombines TRBV5-1 with TRBJ1-1; D unclear. V lost 1 base to trimming and J lost 0 bases, with 16 bases between them. From germline, CDR1 is SGHRS and CDR2 YFSETQ. The CDR3 length is 17 residues. The CDR3, as DNA: TGCGCCAGCAGCTTGTTAGGAATAAGTTTCATGAACACTGAAGCTTTCTTT. Its protein product is CASSLLGISFMNTEAFF.

The chain joins TRBV5-4 to TRBJ1-2, with TRBD1 identical over 7 bases. Germline CDR1 reads SGHNT; CDR2 reads YYREEE (reference sequence). V shed 2 bases, J shed 4 bases, and the junction held 14 bases outside the gene matches. The CDR3 contains 17 residues. CDR3: CASSLGQGGIPLYGYTF. CDR3 sequence (DNA): TGTGCCAGCAGCTTAGGGCAGGGGGGGATCCCACTCTATGGCTACACCTTC.

The chain links TRBV28 to TRBJ1-6, with D hard to call. CDR1 is MDHEN, CDR2 SYDVKM, per germline. V lost 5 bases to trimming and J lost 8 bases, with 16 bases between them. The CDR3 runs 15 residues. DNA for the CDR3: TGTGCCAGCAGTCCTCTGGCCCTTTTGGATTCACCCCTCCACTTT. Translating gives CASSPLALLDSPLHF.

This clone has only one observation. This chain uses TRBV3-1 (or the pseudogene TRBV3-2) with TRBJ1-3, with D possibly TRBD1 on 5 matching bases. Germline V lookup: CDR1 LGHDT, CDR2 YNNKEL (reference sequence). V shed 1 base and J shed 8 bases, with 6 bases lying between them. The CDR3 runs to 12 residues. The CDR3 protein is CASSQGGDTIYF. CDR3 nucleotide sequence: TGTGCCAGCAGCCAAGGGGGGGACACCATATATTTT.

This rearrangement joins TRBV7-9 to TRBJ2-5; TRBD2 is a possible D gene (6 bases). V lost 4 bases and J 1 base, leaving 13 bases between the germline ends. The CDR3 spans 15 residues. The germline V gene encodes CDR1 SEHNR and CDR2 FQNEAQ (reference sequence). The CDR3, as DNA: TGTGCCAGCAGCTCCCCGGCGGGGATCCAAGAGACCCAGTACTTC. Its translation: CASSSPAGIQETQYF. The variable domain in full, completed from reference TRBV7-9 and TRBJ2-5, reads DTGVSQNPRHKITKRGQNVTFRCDPISEHNRLYWYRQTLGQGPEFLTYFQNEAQLEKSRLLSDRFSAERPKGSFSTLEIQRTEQGDSAMYLCASSSPAGIQETQYFGPGTRLLVL.

This clone appeared a single time. This sequence joins TRBV15 and TRBJ1-6, with D maybe TRBD1 (5 bases). Trimming pared 1 base from V and 10 bases from J, leaving 14 bases between. This CDR3 region has 15 residues. The germline V gene encodes CDR1 LNHNV and CDR2 YYDKDF (reference sequence). DNA of the CDR3: TGTGCCACCAGCAGAGGTATAGGGGAAGACTCACCCCTCCACTTT. Translating it yields CATSRGIGEDSPLHF.